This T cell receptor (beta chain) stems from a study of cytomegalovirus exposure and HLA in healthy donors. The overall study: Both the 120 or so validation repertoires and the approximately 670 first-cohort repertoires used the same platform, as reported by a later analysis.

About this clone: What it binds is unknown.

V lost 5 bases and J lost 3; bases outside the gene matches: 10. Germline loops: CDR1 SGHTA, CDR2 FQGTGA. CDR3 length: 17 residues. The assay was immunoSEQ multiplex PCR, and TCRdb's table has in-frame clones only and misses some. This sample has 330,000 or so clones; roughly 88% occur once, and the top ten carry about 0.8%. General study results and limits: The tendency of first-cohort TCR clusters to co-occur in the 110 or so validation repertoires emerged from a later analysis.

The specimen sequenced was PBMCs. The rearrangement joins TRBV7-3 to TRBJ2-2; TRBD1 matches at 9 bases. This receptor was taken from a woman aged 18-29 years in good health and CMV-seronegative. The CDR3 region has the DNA TGTGCCAGCAGCAAGACCGTAGACAGGGGGGACACCGGGGAGCTGTTTTTT. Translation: CASSKTVDRGDTGELFF.